These 3 T cell receptor beta chains share one sample of origin, sequenced in a study of sequential checkpoint blockade in melanoma. Documented treatment: randomized to nivolumab then ipilimumab (arm A) or the reverse (arm B). Clones were sequenced by immunoSEQ multiplex PCR, and TCRdb holds only the in-frame ones, with some missing. The sample shows several thousand clones, 59% of them seen only once. The sample consisted of CD8+ T cells sorted from blood (inferred from file names), taken from a patient given nivolumab and ipilimumab in sequence. The receptors were gathered from a human donor with melanoma.

The chain links TRBV4-1 to TRBJ2-7; 7 bases are a match to TRBD1. The CDR3 has 14 amino acids. CDR1 and CDR2 from the germline V gene are MGHRA and YSYEKL. After removal of 1 base from V and 5 bases from J, the junction contained 5 bases not matched to a gene. This CDR3 is CASSQVDRPDEQYF. The CDR3 bases are TGCGCCAGCAGCCAAGTGGACAGGCCGGACGAGCAGTACTTC.

This rearrangement joins TRBV27 to TRBJ2-5, with 10 bases identical to TRBD2. Germline loops: CDR1 MNHEY, CDR2 SMNVEV (reference sequence). The V and J ends lost 8 bases and 3 bases, in that order; junction bases with no gene match: 15. This CDR3 is 17 amino acids long. CDR3 nucleotide sequence: TGTGCCAGCCCGAGGGGAAGCGGGGGGGACCAGAAAGAGACCCAGTACTTC. Its protein is CASPRGSGGDQKETQYF.

This clone was counted only a few times. A much larger clone lies a single base off, so this may be a read error. V usage is TRBV29-1 and J usage is TRBJ2-7; 13 positions match TRBD2. The CDR3 spans 14 residues. With 5 bases clipped from V and 7 bases from J, the junction kept 8 bases outside the gene matches. In germline, CDR1 is SQVTM, CDR2 ANQGSEA. CDR3 region: CSVRGTSGVGEQYF. Here the CDR3 DNA reads TGCAGCGTTCGGGGGACTAGCGGGGTGGGGGAGCAGTACTTC.